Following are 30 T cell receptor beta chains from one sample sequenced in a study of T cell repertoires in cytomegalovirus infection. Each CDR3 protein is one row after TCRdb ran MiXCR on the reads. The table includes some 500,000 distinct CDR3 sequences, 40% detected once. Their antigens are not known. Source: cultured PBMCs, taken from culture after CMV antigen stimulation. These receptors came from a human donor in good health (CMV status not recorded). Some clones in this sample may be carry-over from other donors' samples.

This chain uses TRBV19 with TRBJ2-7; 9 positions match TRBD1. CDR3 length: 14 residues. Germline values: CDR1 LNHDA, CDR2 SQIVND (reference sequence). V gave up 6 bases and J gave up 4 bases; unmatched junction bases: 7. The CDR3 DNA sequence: TGTGCCAGTAGGAGACAGGGGGAAAGATACGAGCAGTACTTC. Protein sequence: CASRRQGERYEQYF.

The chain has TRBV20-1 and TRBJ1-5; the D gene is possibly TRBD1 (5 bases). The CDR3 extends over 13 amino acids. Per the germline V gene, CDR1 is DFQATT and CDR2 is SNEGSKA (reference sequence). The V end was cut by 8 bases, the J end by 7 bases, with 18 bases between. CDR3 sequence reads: CSLSQGLRQPQHF. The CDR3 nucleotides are TGCAGTCTTTCCCAGGGTTTGAGACAGCCCCAGCATTTT.

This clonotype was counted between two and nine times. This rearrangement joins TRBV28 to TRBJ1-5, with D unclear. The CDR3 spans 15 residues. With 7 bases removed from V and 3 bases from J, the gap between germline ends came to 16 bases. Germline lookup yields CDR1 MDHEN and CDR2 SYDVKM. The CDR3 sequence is CASTLVRADNQPQHF. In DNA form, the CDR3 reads TGTGCCAGCACCCTCGTTAGGGCAGACAATCAGCCCCAGCATTTT.

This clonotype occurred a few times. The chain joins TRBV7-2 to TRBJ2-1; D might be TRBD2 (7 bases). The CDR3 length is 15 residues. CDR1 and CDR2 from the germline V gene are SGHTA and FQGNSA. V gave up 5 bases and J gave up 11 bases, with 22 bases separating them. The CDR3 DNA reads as TGTGCCAGCAGCCCCACTAGGGGGGGGGGATTAAAGCAGTTCTTC. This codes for CASSPTRGGGLKQFF. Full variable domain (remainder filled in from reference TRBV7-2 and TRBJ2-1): GAGVSQSPSNKVTEKGKDVELRCDPISGHTALYWYRQSLGQGLEFLIYFQGNSAPDKSGLPSDRFSAERTGGSVSTLTIQRTQQEDSAVYLCASSPTRGGGLKQFFGPGTRLTVL.

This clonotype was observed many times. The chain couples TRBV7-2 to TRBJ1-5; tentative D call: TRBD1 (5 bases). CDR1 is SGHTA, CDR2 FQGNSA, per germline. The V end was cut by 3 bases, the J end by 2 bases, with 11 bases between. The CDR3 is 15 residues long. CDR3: CASSFLGGGNQPQHF. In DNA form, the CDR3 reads TGTGCCAGCAGCTTCTTGGGGGGGGGCAATCAGCCCCAGCATTTT.

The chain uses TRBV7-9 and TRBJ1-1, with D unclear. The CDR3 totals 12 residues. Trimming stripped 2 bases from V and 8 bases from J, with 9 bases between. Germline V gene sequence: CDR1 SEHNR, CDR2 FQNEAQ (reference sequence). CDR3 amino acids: CASSLREEEAFF. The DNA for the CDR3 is TGTGCCAGCAGCTTACGGGAGGAAGAAGCTTTCTTT. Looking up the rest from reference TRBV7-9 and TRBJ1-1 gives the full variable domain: DTGVSQNPRHKITKRGQNVTFRCDPISEHNRLYWYRQTLGQGPEFLTYFQNEAQLEKSRLLSDRFSAERPKGSFSTLEIQRTEQGDSAMYLCASSLREEEAFFGQGTRLTVV.

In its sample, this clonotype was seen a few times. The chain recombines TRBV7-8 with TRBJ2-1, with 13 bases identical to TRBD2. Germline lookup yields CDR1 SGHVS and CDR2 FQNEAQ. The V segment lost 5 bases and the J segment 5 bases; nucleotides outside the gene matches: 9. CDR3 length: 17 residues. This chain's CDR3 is CASSLLAGGGLNNEQFF. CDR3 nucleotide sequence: TGTGCCAGCAGCCTACTAGCGGGGGGGGGGCTAAACAATGAGCAGTTCTTC.

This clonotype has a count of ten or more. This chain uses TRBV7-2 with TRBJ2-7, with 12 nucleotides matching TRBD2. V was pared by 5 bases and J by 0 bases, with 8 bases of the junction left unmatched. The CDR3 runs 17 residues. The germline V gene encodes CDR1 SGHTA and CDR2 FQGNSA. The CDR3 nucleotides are TGTGCCAGCAGCGCGACTAGCGGGAGAGGGAGCTCCTACGAGCAGTACTTC. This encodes CASSATSGRGSSYEQYF.

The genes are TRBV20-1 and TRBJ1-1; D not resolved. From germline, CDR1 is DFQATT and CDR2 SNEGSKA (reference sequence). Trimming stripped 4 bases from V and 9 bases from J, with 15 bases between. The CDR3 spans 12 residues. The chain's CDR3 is CSAKPGPYQAFF. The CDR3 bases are TGCAGTGCTAAGCCGGGCCCTTACCAAGCTTTCTTT.

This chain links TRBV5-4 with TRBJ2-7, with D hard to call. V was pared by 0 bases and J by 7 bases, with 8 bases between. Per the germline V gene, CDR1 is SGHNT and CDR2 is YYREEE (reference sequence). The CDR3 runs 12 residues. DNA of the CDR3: TGTGCCAGCAGCTTGGACGGCCGAGAGCAGTACTTC. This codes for CASSLDGREQYF.

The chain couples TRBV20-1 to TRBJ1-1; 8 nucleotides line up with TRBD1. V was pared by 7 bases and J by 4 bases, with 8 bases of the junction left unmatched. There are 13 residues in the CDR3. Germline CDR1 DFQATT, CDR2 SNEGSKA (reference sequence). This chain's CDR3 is CSVSGQGGTEAFF. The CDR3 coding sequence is TGCAGTGTTAGCGGACAGGGCGGCACTGAAGCTTTCTTT.

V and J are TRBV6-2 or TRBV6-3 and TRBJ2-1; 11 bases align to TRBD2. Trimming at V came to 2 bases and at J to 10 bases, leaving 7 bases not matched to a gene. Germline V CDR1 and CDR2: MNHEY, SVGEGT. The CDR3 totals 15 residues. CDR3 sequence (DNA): TGTGCCAGCAGTTACGCTGGGCTAGCGGGGGGAGAGCAGTTCTTC. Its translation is CASSYAGLAGGEQFF.

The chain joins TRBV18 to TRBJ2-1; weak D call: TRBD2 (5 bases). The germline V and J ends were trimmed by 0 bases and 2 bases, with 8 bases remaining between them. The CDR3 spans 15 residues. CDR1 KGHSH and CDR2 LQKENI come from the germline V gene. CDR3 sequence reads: CASSPPSGTYNEQFF. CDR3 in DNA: TGTGCCAGCTCACCACCTTCCGGGACCTACAATGAGCAGTTCTTC.

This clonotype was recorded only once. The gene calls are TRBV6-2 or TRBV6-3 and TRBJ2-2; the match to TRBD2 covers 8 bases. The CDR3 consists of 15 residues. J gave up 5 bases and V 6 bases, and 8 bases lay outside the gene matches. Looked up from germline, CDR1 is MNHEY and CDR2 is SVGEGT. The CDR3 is CASRPDPSGTGELFF. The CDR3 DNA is TGTGCCAGCAGACCGGACCCTAGCGGGACCGGGGAGCTGTTTTTT.

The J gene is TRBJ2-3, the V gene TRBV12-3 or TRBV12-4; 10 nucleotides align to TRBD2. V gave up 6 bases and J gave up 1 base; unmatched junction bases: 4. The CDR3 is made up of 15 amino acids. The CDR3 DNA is TGTGCCAGCAGGGCCGGGACTAGCGGCACAGATACGCAGTATTTT. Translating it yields CASRAGTSGTDTQYF.

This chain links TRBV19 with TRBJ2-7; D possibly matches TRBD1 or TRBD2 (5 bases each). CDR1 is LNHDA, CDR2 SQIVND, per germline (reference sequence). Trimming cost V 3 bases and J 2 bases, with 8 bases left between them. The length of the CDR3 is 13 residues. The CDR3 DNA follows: TGTGCCAGTAGTATGGTGGGACCCTACGAGCAGTACTTC. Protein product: CASSMVGPYEQYF.

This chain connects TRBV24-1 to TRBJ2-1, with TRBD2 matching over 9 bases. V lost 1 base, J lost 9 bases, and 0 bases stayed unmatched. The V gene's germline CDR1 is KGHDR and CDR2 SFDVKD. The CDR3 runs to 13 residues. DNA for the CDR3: TGTGCCACCAGTGATTTAGCGGGAGGTGAGCAGTTCTTC. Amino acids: CATSDLAGGEQFF.

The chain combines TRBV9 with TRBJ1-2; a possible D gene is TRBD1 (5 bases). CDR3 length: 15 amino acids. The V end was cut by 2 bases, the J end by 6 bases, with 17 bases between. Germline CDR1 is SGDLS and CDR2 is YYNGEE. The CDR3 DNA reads TGTGCCAGCAGCGTGAGGGGCCGACCCGCCGATGGCTACACCTTC. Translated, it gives CASSVRGRPADGYTF.

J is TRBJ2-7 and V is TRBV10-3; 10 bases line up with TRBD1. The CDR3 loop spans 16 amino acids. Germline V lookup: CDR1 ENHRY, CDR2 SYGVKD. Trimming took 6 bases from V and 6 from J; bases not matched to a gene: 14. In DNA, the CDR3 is TGTGCCATCAGCGCTGACCAGCCGGGACAGGGGACCGAGCAGTACTTC. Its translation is CAISADQPGQGTEQYF.

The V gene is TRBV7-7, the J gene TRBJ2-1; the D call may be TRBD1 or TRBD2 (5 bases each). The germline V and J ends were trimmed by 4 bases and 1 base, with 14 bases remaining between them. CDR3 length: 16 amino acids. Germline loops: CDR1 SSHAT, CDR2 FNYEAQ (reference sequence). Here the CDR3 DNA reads TGTGCCAGCAGCTCGACCGGGACGGAATCCTACAATGAGCAGTTCTTC. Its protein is CASSSTGTESYNEQFF.

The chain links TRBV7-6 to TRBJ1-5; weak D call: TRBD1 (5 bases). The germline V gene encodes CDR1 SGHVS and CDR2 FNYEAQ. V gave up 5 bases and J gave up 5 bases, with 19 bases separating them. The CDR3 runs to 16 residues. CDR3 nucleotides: TGTGCCAGCAGCCCGATCCCGGGGGAAAGTGATCAGCCCCAGCATTTT. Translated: CASSPIPGESDQPQHF.

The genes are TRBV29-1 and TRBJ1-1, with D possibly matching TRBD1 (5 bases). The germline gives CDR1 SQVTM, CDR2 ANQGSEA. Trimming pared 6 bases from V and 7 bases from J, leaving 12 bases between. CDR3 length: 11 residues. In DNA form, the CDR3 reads TGCAGCGTGGAGGGACGGCTTGAAGCTTTCTTT. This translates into CSVEGRLEAFF.

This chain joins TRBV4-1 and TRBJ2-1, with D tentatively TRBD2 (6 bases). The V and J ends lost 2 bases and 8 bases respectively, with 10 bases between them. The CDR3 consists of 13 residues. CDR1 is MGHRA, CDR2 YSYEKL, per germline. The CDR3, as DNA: TGCGCCAGCAGCCAATACCCGGGGGATGAGCAGTTCTTC. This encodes CASSQYPGDEQFF.

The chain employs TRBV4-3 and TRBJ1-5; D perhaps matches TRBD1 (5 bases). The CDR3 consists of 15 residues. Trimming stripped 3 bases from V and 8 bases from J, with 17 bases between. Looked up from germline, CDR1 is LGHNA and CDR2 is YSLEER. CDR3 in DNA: TGCGCCAGCAGCCACGCAGGGTCCGGTGGCGAGCCCCAGCATTTT. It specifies CASSHAGSGGEPQHF.

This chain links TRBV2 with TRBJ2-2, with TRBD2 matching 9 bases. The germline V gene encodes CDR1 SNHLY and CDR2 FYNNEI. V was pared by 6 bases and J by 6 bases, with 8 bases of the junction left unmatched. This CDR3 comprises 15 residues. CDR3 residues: CASRSLAGGPGELFF. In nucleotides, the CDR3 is TGTGCCAGCAGATCCTTGGCGGGAGGGCCCGGGGAGCTGTTTTTT.

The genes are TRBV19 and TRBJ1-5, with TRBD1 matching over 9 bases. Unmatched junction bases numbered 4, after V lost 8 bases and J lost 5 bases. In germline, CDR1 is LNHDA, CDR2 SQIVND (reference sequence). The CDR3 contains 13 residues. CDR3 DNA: TGTGCCAGTGCCCGGACAGGGGATCAGCCCCAGCATTTT. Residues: CASARTGDQPQHF.

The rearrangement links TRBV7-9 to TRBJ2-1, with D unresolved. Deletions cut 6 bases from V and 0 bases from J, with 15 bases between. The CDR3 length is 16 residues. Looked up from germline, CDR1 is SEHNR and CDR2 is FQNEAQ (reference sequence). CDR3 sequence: CASSPLEISSYNEQFF. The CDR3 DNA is TGTGCCAGCAGTCCTCTGGAGATCTCCTCCTACAATGAGCAGTTCTTC.

In DNA form, the CDR3 reads TGTGCCAGCAGCTCCCGGGACCGAAGTAGACCACGCACAGGGGGGCTACGCACAGATACGCAGTATTTT. It is translated as CASSSRDRSRPRTGGLRTDTQYF. This chain uses TRBV7-2 with TRBJ2-3; 8 bases are shared with TRBD1. V shed 4 bases and J 1 base; nucleotides not matched to a gene: 28. This CDR3 has 23 residues. From germline, CDR1 is SGHTA and CDR2 FQGNSA. The full variable domain, completed using reference TRBV7-2 and TRBJ2-3, is GAGVSQSPSNKVTEKGKDVELRCDPISGHTALYWYRQSLGQGLEFLIYFQGNSAPDKSGLPSDRFSAERTGGSVSTLTIQRTQQEDSAVYLCASSSRDRSRPRTGGLRTDTQYFGPGTRLTVL.

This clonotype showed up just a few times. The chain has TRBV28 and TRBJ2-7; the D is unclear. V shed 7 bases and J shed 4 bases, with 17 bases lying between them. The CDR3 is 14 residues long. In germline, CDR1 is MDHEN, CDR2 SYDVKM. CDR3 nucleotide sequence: TGTGCCAGCAACGGTCCCCTCCCCACATACGAGCAGTACTTC. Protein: CASNGPLPTYEQYF.

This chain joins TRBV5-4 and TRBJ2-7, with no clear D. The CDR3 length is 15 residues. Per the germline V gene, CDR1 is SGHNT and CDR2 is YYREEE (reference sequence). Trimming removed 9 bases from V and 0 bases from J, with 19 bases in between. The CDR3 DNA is TGTGCCACCCACCCTGGGGAACAGATCTCCTACGAGCAGTACTTC. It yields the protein CATHPGEQISYEQYF.